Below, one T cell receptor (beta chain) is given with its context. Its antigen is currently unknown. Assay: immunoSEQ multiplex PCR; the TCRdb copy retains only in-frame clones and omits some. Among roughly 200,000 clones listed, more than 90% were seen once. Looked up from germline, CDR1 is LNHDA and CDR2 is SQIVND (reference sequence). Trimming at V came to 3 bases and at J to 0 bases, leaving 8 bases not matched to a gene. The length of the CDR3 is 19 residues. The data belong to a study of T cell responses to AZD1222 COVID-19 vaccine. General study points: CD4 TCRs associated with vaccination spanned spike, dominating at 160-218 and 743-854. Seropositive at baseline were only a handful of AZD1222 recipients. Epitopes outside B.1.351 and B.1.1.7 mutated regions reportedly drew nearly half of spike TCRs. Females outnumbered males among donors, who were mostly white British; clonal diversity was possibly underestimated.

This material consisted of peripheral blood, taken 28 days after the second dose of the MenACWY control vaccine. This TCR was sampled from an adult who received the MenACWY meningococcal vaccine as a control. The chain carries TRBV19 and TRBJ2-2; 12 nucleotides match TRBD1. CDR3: CASSISFGTGGANTGELFF. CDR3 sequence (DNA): TGTGCCAGTAGTATCTCCTTCGGGACAGGGGGCGCGAACACCGGGGAGCTGTTTTTT.